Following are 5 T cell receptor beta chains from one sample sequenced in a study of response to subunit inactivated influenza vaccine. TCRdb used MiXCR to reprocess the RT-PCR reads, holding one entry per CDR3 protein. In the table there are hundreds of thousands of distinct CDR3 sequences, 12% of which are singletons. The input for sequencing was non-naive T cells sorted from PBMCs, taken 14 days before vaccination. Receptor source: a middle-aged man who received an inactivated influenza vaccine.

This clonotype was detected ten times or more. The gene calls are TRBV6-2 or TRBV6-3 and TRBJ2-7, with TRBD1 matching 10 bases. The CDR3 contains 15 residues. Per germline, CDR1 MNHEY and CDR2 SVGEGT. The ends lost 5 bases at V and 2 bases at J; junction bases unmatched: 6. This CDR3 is CASSRLGQGPYEQYF. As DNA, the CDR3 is TGTGCCAGCAGTCGTTTGGGACAGGGGCCCTACGAGCAGTACTTC.

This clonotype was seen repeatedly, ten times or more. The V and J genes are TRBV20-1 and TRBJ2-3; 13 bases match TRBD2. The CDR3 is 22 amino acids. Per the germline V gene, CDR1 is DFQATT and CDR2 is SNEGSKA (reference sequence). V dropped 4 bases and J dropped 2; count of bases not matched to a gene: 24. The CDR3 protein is CSAKAGQFAGTSGIIHTDTQYF. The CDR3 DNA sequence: TGCAGTGCTAAGGCAGGGCAATTCGCCGGGACTAGCGGGATTATTCACACAGATACGCAGTATTTT.

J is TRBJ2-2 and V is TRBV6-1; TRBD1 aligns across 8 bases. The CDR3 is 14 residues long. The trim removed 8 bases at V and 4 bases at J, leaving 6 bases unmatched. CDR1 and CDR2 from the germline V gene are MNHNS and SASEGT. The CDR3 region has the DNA TGTGCCAGCGGGACAGGAGGACTCACCGGGGAGCTGTTTTTT. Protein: CASGTGGLTGELFF.

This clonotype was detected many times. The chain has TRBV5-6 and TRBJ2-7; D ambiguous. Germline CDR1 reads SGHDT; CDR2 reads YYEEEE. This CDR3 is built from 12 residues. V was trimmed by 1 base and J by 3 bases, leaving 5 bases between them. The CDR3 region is CASSLTDYEQYF. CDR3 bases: TGTGCCAGCAGCTTGACAGACTACGAGCAGTACTTC.

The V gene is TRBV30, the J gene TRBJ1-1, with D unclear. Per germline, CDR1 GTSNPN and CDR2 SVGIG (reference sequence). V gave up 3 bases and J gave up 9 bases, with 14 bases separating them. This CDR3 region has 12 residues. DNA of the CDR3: TGTGCCTGGAGCCCCTCTGACGGTAAAGCTTTCTTT. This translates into CAWSPSDGKAFF.